The 26 T cell receptor beta chains below were found in one sample sequenced in a study of a mutant IDH1 vaccine in newly diagnosed glioma. Time point given: baseline, week 1 (first vaccination visit). Treatment here: pre-vaccination baseline after standard-of-care therapy. The data were produced by immunoSEQ multiplex PCR, yet TCRdb's version contains in-frame clones alone and is incomplete. Here the sample spans 85,000 to 100,000 clones, about 80% being singletons. The input for sequencing was PBMCs, taken from a glioma patient treated with radiotherapy, temozolomide or both. These receptors were collected from a man between 35 and 55 years old with glioma.

This clone was detected once. The rearrangement joins TRBV5-1 to TRBJ2-1; 8 bases agree with TRBD1. CDR1 and CDR2 (germline): SGHRS, YFSETQ. The V segment lost 0 bases and the J segment 9 bases; nucleotides outside the gene matches: 5. The CDR3 extends over 14 amino acids. The CDR3 spells CASSLAPGQVEQFF. CDR3 DNA: TGCGCCAGCAGCTTGGCACCGGGACAGGTTGAGCAGTTCTTC.

A few counts support this clone. The chain carries TRBV4-2 and TRBJ2-7, with D perhaps matching TRBD2 (6 bases). Trimming left V 1 base short and J 4 bases short, with 8 bases between. Per germline, CDR1 LGHNA and CDR2 YNFKEQ. This CDR3 comprises 13 residues. The CDR3 protein is CASSQVGTYEQYF. The CDR3 DNA reads as TGTGCCAGCAGCCAAGTCGGGACTTACGAGCAGTACTTC.

The chain combines TRBV25-1 with TRBJ2-1, with D possibly being TRBD1 or TRBD2 (6 bases each). Germline CDR1 and CDR2: MGHDK and SYGVNS. There are 17 residues in the CDR3. V lost 5 bases and J 6 bases, leaving 23 bases between the germline ends. Here the CDR3 reads CASSRGVGTARANEQFF. The CDR3 bases are TGTGCCAGCAGTAGGGGGGTCGGGACGGCTCGCGCCAATGAGCAGTTCTTC.

J is TRBJ1-2 and V is TRBV5-4, with D maybe TRBD1 (6 bases). In germline, CDR1 is SGHNT, CDR2 YYREEE (reference sequence). The CDR3 sequence is 15 residues long. The germline V and J ends were trimmed by 3 bases and 3 bases, with 15 bases remaining between them. The CDR3 sequence: CASSSPPQGDYGYTF. In DNA form, the CDR3 reads TGTGCCAGCAGCTCCCCCCCACAGGGAGACTATGGCTACACCTTC.

This clone was found many times. The chain employs TRBV7-2 and TRBJ2-4; 7 bases align to TRBD1. Trimming removed 5 bases from V and 6 bases from J; junction bases left unmatched: 16. CDR1 SGHTA and CDR2 FQGNSA come from the germline V gene. This CDR3 is 17 amino acids long. The CDR3 coding sequence is TGTGCCAGCAGCGTTGCCGGGACAGTCTTCACGGGAAACATTCAGTACTTC. Translated: CASSVAGTVFTGNIQYF.

This chain links TRBV5-1 with TRBJ2-2; 8 positions agree with TRBD2. Trimming cost V 4 bases and J 7 bases; bases outside gene matches: 12. This CDR3 region has 16 residues. Germline V gene sequence: CDR1 SGHRS, CDR2 YFSETQ. Written as DNA, the CDR3 is TGCGCCAGCAGCGTCCAGGGACTAGGGGCCGGCGGGGAGCTGTTTTTT. It specifies CASSVQGLGAGGELFF.

This clone was detected only once. For the CDR3, the DNA is TGCGCCAGCAGCTTGGTACGGCAGGCCCAAGAGACCCAGTACTTC. Amino acids: CASSLVRQAQETQYF. V is TRBV5-1 and J is TRBJ2-5; D gene unclear. V was trimmed by 0 bases and J by 1 base, leaving 10 bases between them. This CDR3 comprises 15 residues. Germline lookup yields CDR1 SGHRS and CDR2 YFSETQ.

The chain employs TRBV7-2 and TRBJ2-1; D not certain. The CDR3 loop spans 14 amino acids. Trimming stripped 5 bases from V and 5 bases from J, with 13 bases between. The germline gives CDR1 SGHTA, CDR2 FQGNSA. CDR3 bases: TGTGCCAGCAGCCCCGAGAGAGTGAACAATGAGCAGTTCTTC. Its translation is CASSPERVNNEQFF.

The rearrangement links TRBV19 to TRBJ1-5; D gene uncertain. The CDR3 length is 14 residues. The V gene lost 3 bases and the J gene lost 5 bases, with 11 bases spanning the gap. Germline V gives CDR1 LNHDA, CDR2 SQIVND (reference sequence). The CDR3 is CASSIRTPYQPQHF. CDR3 sequence (DNA): TGTGCCAGTAGTATTAGGACCCCTTATCAGCCCCAGCATTTT.

This clone has only a few counts. The chain combines TRBV7-9 with TRBJ2-1; D remains ambiguous. The CDR3 has 16 residues. Germline assignment: CDR1 SEHNR and CDR2 FQNEAQ (reference sequence). The V and J ends lost 4 bases and 0 bases respectively, with 13 bases between them. The CDR3 coding sequence is TGTGCCAGCAGCTCGCGAGACTGGAGCTCCTACAATGAGCAGTTCTTC. This codes for CASSSRDWSSYNEQFF.

The chain links TRBV18 to TRBJ2-7; 8 bases agree with TRBD1. The CDR3 contains 14 residues. The junction had 8 bases not matched to a gene; V was cut back by 4 bases and J by 6 bases. From germline, CDR1 is KGHSH and CDR2 LQKENI. The CDR3 sequence is CASSRQGYDGEQYF. The CDR3 DNA is TGTGCCAGCTCACGACAGGGGTACGACGGCGAGCAGTACTTC. The entire variable domain, with the rest obtained from reference TRBV18 and TRBJ2-7, is as follows: NAGVMQNPRHLVRRRGQEARLRCSPMKGHSHVYWYRQLPEEGLKFMVYLQKENIIDESGMPKERFSAEFPKEGPSILRIQQVVRGDSAAYFCASSRQGYDGEQYFGPGTRLTVT.

The CDR3 DNA reads TGCGCCAGCAGCTATACAGGGGGAGGGACTGAAGCTTTCTTT. Encoded protein: CASSYTGGGTEAFF. The chain combines TRBV5-1 with TRBJ1-1, with TRBD1 matching 8 bases. The germline gives CDR1 SGHRS, CDR2 YFSETQ. The V segment lost 3 bases and the J segment 5 bases; nucleotides outside the gene matches: 6. The CDR3 length is 14 residues.

The V call is TRBV7-9, the J call TRBJ2-4; D gene ambiguous. CDR1 and CDR2 (germline): SEHNR, FQNEAQ (reference sequence). V gave up 4 bases and J gave up 0 bases, with 13 bases separating them. The CDR3 is 16 amino acids. Here the CDR3 reads CASSSTGPRAKNIQYF. CDR3 bases: TGTGCCAGCAGCTCGACCGGCCCGCGAGCCAAAAACATTCAGTACTTC.

This clone was recorded once. The chain links TRBV6-6 to TRBJ1-4; D unclear. The CDR3 consists of 14 residues. V was trimmed by 6 bases and J by 0 bases, leaving 8 bases between them. Germline V gene sequence: CDR1 MNHNY, CDR2 SVGAGI (reference sequence). CDR3 amino acids: CASRQLTTNEKLFF. Written as DNA, the CDR3 is TGTGCCAGCAGACAGTTAACAACTAATGAAAAACTGTTTTTT.

Regarding this clone: The same CDR3 also results from other DNA sequences found in this sample. The chain couples TRBV29-1 to TRBJ2-7; 9 bases align to TRBD1. Trimming at V came to 4 bases and at J to 2 bases, leaving 0 bases not matched to a gene. Germline V lookup: CDR1 SQVTM, CDR2 ANQGSEA. There are 12 residues in the CDR3. CDR3 DNA: TGCAGCGTTGGGACAGGGGCCTACGAGCAGTACTTC. Translated, it gives CSVGTGAYEQYF.

This clone was observed a handful of times. The chain joins TRBV5-4 to TRBJ1-2; D possibly corresponds to TRBD1 (6 bases). Germline assignment: CDR1 SGHNT and CDR2 YYREEE (reference sequence). The CDR3 is 14 residues long. With 4 bases removed from V and 2 bases from J, the gap between germline ends came to 12 bases. The CDR3 here is CASSPGHPNYGYTF. The CDR3 DNA follows: TGTGCCAGCAGCCCGGGACATCCGAACTATGGCTACACCTTC.

This CDR3 is CASSPGTGAEKLFF. As DNA, the CDR3 is TGTGCCAGTAGTCCCGGGACAGGCGCAGAAAAACTGTTTTTT. This sequence joins TRBV19 and TRBJ1-4, with 8 bases lining up with TRBD1. Germline V gene lookup returns CDR1 LNHDA and CDR2 SQIVND (reference sequence). The CDR3 runs to 14 residues. V lost 5 bases to trimming and J lost 8 bases; unmatched junction nucleotides: 7.

This clone was recorded once. The chain employs TRBV29-1 and TRBJ2-7, with D uncertain. In germline, CDR1 is SQVTM, CDR2 ANQGSEA. This CDR3 contains 11 residues. V was clipped by 6 bases and J by 3 bases, with 9 bases between them. The CDR3 here is CSVGWVYEQYF. The DNA for the CDR3 is TGCAGCGTGGGCTGGGTCTACGAGCAGTACTTC.

This chain uses TRBV7-8 with TRBJ1-5, with 9 bases matching TRBD1. The CDR3 extends over 17 amino acids. V gave up 4 bases and J gave up 4 bases; unmatched junction bases: 11. The V gene's germline CDR1 is SGHVS and CDR2 FQNEAQ. The CDR3 DNA follows: TGTGCCAGCAGCTCCTCCGTTGGGACAGGGAAGAATCAGCCCCAGCATTTT. As protein: CASSSSVGTGKNQPQHF.

The J gene is TRBJ2-5, the V gene TRBV7-9, with D perhaps TRBD2 (6 bases). The V gene lost 3 bases and the J gene lost 7 bases, with 15 bases spanning the gap. The CDR3 totals 14 residues. Germline values: CDR1 SEHNR, CDR2 FQNEAQ (reference sequence). The CDR3 sequence is CASSFLNQGGTQYF. The CDR3 nucleotides read TGTGCCAGCAGCTTCTTAAATCAGGGAGGGACCCAGTACTTC.

V and J are TRBV10-1 and TRBJ2-3; 7 bases map to TRBD2. The germline V gene encodes CDR1 WNHNN and CDR2 SYGVQD (reference sequence). V was clipped by 5 bases and J by 5 bases; unmatched bases: 13. This CDR3 spans 16 amino acids. The CDR3 reads CASSLTSSFLKDTQYF. The CDR3 nucleotides are TGCGCCAGCAGTTTGACTAGCTCCTTTCTTAAAGATACGCAGTATTTT.

The gene calls are TRBV6-6 and TRBJ1-3, with 7 bases aligning to TRBD1. Germline CDR1 is MNHNY and CDR2 is SVGAGI (reference sequence). V gave up 4 bases and J gave up 5 bases; unmatched junction bases: 11. The CDR3 has 16 residues. The CDR3 reads CASSLRGGALRNTIYF. CDR3 DNA: TGTGCCAGCAGTTTACGAGGGGGCGCGTTAAGAAACACCATATATTTT.

This rearrangement joins TRBV27 to TRBJ2-2; D may be TRBD1 or TRBD2 (5 bases each). This CDR3 has 16 amino acids. Germline lookup yields CDR1 MNHEY and CDR2 SMNVEV (reference sequence). Trimming cost V 6 bases and J 4 bases, with 18 bases left between them. CDR3 sequence: CASSETGTPGTGELFF. The DNA for the CDR3 is TGTGCCAGCAGCGAGACCGGGACCCCGGGCACCGGGGAGCTGTTTTTT.

The chain links TRBV2 to TRBJ1-6; TRBD1 matches at 9 bases. Germline assignment: CDR1 SNHLY and CDR2 FYNNEI. CDR3 size: 16 residues. V gave up 6 bases and J gave up 12 bases; unmatched junction bases: 15. The CDR3 protein is CASSGQGRTYGGPLHF. The CDR3 bases are TGTGCCAGCAGCGGACAGGGGAGGACCTATGGGGGACCCCTCCACTTT.

The chain links TRBV7-2 to TRBJ2-1, with 8 bases identical to TRBD2. Germline V gene lookup returns CDR1 SGHTA and CDR2 FQGNSA. This CDR3 has 21 residues. V lost 0 bases and J lost 1; bases outside the gene matches: 17. In DNA, the CDR3 is TGTGCCAGCAGCTTAGCGCGTCAGCGGGAGAGCGCTCCCAGATCCTACAATGAGCAGTTCTTC. Its translation: CASSLARQRESAPRSYNEQFF.

The table lists this clone with many counts. In nucleotides, the CDR3 is TGTGCCAGCAGCCCCTGGGACAACTCCTACGAGCAGTACTTC. It specifies CASSPWDNSYEQYF. This chain joins TRBV7-9 and TRBJ2-7; the D gene is possibly TRBD1 (6 bases). The length of the CDR3 is 14 residues. Germline V lookup: CDR1 SEHNR, CDR2 FQNEAQ (reference sequence). The germline V and J ends were trimmed by 5 bases and 0 bases, with 11 bases remaining between them.